The 17 T cell receptor beta chains in this list originate from one sample, sequenced in a study of T cell responses to AZD1222 COVID-19 vaccine. Produced via immunoSEQ multiplex PCR; TCRdb's table is partial and in-frame only. The table has 150,000 to 200,000 clones, about 91% seen once. Sample: peripheral blood, taken 28 days after the second AZD1222 dose. The receptors were gathered from an adult who received the AZD1222 COVID-19 vaccine.

The sample holds a few counts of this clone. The rearrangement joins TRBV30 to TRBJ1-6; possibly TRBD1 for D (6 bases). Germline V lookup: CDR1 GTSNPN, CDR2 SVGIG (reference sequence). Trimming removed 2 bases from V and 7 bases from J, with 9 bases in between. The CDR3 spans 13 residues. The CDR3 spells CAWSTDSNSPLHF. The CDR3 nucleotides read TGTGCCTGGAGTACGGACAGCAATTCACCCCTCCACTTT.

The V call is TRBV2, the J call TRBJ1-2; D gene unclear. CDR1 is SNHLY and CDR2 is FYNNEI in the germline V gene. V lost 5 bases to trimming and J lost 8 bases, with 15 bases between them. This CDR3 has 13 residues. This chain's CDR3 is CASSPTFRVGYTF. The CDR3 DNA reads TGTGCCAGCAGTCCTACGTTTCGAGTCGGCTACACCTTC.

The J gene is TRBJ1-2, the V gene TRBV5-1; 7 bases are shared with TRBD1. This CDR3 is 14 amino acids long. V dropped 1 base and J dropped 5; count of bases not matched to a gene: 5. Germline V gene data show CDR1 as SGHRS and CDR2 as YFSETQ. The CDR3 sequence: CASSLTGEGYGYTF. The CDR3 nucleotides are TGCGCCAGCAGCTTGACAGGGGAAGGTTATGGCTACACCTTC.

The V and J genes are TRBV5-4 and TRBJ1-2; a possible D gene is TRBD1 (5 bases). The CDR3 loop spans 15 amino acids. CDR1 and CDR2 (germline): SGHNT, YYREEE (reference sequence). V was trimmed by 0 bases and J by 7 bases, leaving 16 bases between them. The CDR3 DNA is TGTGCCAGCAGCTTGGCGGCAGGGCGAGACTTTGGCTACACCTTC. Protein: CASSLAAGRDFGYTF.

The chain carries TRBV19 and TRBJ1-6; TRBD1 agrees at 10 bases. Trimming removed 3 bases from V and 0 bases from J; junction bases left unmatched: 5. This CDR3 has 18 amino acids. Germline V gives CDR1 LNHDA, CDR2 SQIVND (reference sequence). The CDR3 DNA is TGTGCCAGTAGTATGGCCGGACAGGGGGGCTCCTATAATTCACCCCTCCACTTT. It specifies CASSMAGQGGSYNSPLHF.

The CDR3 coding sequence is TGTGCCAGCAGTGAGCCCGTCTTCTCTGGAAACACCATATATTTT. It is translated as CASSEPVFSGNTIYF. The V and J genes are TRBV25-1 and TRBJ1-3; D call uncertain. Trimming shortened V by 3 bases and J by 0 bases, and 9 bases separated the two germline ends. The length of the CDR3 is 15 residues. From germline, CDR1 is MGHDK and CDR2 SYGVNS. The variable domain in full, with the rest retrieved from reference TRBV25-1 and TRBJ1-3, is EADIYQTPRYLVIGTGKKITLECSQTMGHDKMYWYQQDPGMELHLIHYSYGVNSTEKGDLSSESTVSRIRTEHFPLTLESARPSHTSQYLCASSEPVFSGNTIYFGEGSWLTVV.

For the CDR3, the DNA is TGTGCCAGCAGCCCCCGGGACAGGTGGGCCTACGAGCAGTACTTC. Its protein is CASSPRDRWAYEQYF. This chain uses TRBV14 with TRBJ2-7; 8 bases map to TRBD1. This CDR3 region has 15 residues. V was pared by 4 bases and J by 2 bases, with 7 bases of the junction left unmatched. Germline assignment: CDR1 SGHDN and CDR2 FVKESK.

The chain links TRBV2 to TRBJ2-4, with 9 bases aligning to TRBD1. CDR1 SNHLY and CDR2 FYNNEI come from the germline V gene. CDR3 length equals 13 residues. With V trimmed by 6 bases and J by 7 bases, 4 bases remained unmatched. CDR3 protein: CASRGTGRNIQYF. As DNA, the CDR3 is TGTGCCAGCAGGGGGACAGGGAGGAACATTCAGTACTTC.

This clone was detected once. This chain connects TRBV6-5 to TRBJ1-2; D remains unclear. In germline, CDR1 is MNHEY, CDR2 SVGAGI. The CDR3 is 15 residues long. Deletions cut 1 base from V and 0 bases from J, with 9 bases between. Here the CDR3 DNA reads TGTGCCAGCAGTTACTTGGCCGACCCTAACTATGGCTACACCTTC. It specifies CASSYLADPNYGYTF.

The CDR3 is CASSPGGSNTEAFF. The CDR3 DNA reads as TGTGCCAGCAGCCCAGGGGGTTCGAACACTGAAGCTTTCTTT. V gene TRBV7-9 combines with J gene TRBJ1-1; TRBD1 aligns across 7 bases. The CDR3 loop spans 14 amino acids. Germline V lookup: CDR1 SEHNR, CDR2 FQNEAQ (reference sequence). V shed 5 bases, J shed 1 base, and the junction held 4 bases outside the gene matches.

The chain has TRBV7-9 and TRBJ1-5; 9 nucleotides agree with TRBD1. CDR1 SEHNR and CDR2 FQNEAQ come from the germline V gene (reference sequence). V shed 5 bases, J shed 6 bases, and the junction held 11 bases outside the gene matches. The CDR3 is 16 residues long. CDR3 DNA sequence: TGTGCCAGCAGCCGTGGGGGGACAGGGTCTATTCAGCCCCAGCATTTT. Translation gives CASSRGGTGSIQPQHF.

The chain recombines TRBV6-5 with TRBJ1-2; D is ambiguous. The CDR3 length is 13 residues. V was pared by 6 bases and J by 2 bases, with 10 bases between. From germline, CDR1 is MNHEY and CDR2 SVGAGI. The CDR3 is CASRRDRNYGYTF. Written as DNA, the CDR3 is TGTGCCAGCAGGAGAGACCGGAACTATGGCTACACCTTC.

This clone was seen once. The rearrangement links TRBV2 to TRBJ1-4; D is unresolved. V lost 6 bases and J 12 bases, leaving 11 bases between the germline ends. Germline CDR1 is SNHLY and CDR2 is FYNNEI. This CDR3 region has 11 residues. The CDR3 DNA reads TGTGCCAGCAGGGACCTTATAGAACTGTTTTTT. Translation gives CASRDLIELFF. Using reference TRBV2 and TRBJ1-4 for the parts outside the CDR3, the full variable domain is EPEVTQTPSHQVTQMGQEVILRCVPISNHLYFYWYRQILGQKVEFLVSFYNNEISEKSEIFDDQFSVERPDGSNFTLKIRSTKLEDSAMYFCASRDLIELFFGSGTQLSVL.

V usage is TRBV10-3 and J usage is TRBJ1-5, with D maybe TRBD1 (5 bases). The germline V gene encodes CDR1 ENHRY and CDR2 SYGVKD. The V end lost 6 bases, the J end lost 4 bases, and 13 bases lay between the germline ends. The length of the CDR3 is 14 residues. The CDR3 bases are TGTGCCATCAGCCCGGGACGTCTGAATCAGCCCCAGCATTTT. Translating gives CAISPGRLNQPQHF.

The rearrangement joins TRBV6-5 to TRBJ1-1, with a possible D match to TRBD1 (5 bases). The CDR3 covers 13 residues. Germline values: CDR1 MNHEY, CDR2 SVGAGI. V was clipped by 5 bases and J by 1 base, with 8 bases between them. The CDR3 coding sequence is TGTGCCAGCAGTCGGGGGAGGAACACTGAAGCTTTCTTT. It encodes CASSRGRNTEAFF.

V gene TRBV5-6 combines with J gene TRBJ2-5; TRBD2 agrees at 7 bases. The J segment lost 5 bases and the V segment lost 0 bases, leaving 13 bases of the junction unmatched. Germline V gene data show CDR1 as SGHDT and CDR2 as YYEEEE. The CDR3 has 17 amino acids. The CDR3, as DNA: TGTGCCAGCAGCTTGGCCAACCGGGGGGAGGAACGGGAGACCCAGTACTTC. It translates to CASSLANRGEERETQYF.

The chain recombines TRBV4-1 with TRBJ1-2; D ambiguous. Trimming removed 4 bases from V and 5 bases from J, with 17 bases in between. From germline, CDR1 is MGHRA and CDR2 YSYEKL. The length of the CDR3 is 15 residues. CDR3 protein: CASSPPDRSIYGYTF. CDR3 in DNA: TGCGCCAGCAGCCCACCGGACCGTTCTATTTATGGCTACACCTTC.